The rows below give T cell receptor beta chains drawn from one sample of a study of T cell responses to AZD1222 COVID-19 vaccine. The data were produced by immunoSEQ multiplex PCR, yet TCRdb's version contains in-frame clones alone and is incomplete. The table lists about 140,000 clones, approximately 93% of them singletons. The sequencing used peripheral blood, collected on day 0 of MenACWY control vaccination. The receptors originated from an adult in good health. Both conserved end residues are part of each CDR3. A D gene is named only where the DNA matches it firmly. Not every row has a clone size; where given, it reads once, few, many or a size class.

TRBV27	.	.	TRBJ1-2	11	CASGWGRRYTF	TGTGCTAGCGGTTGGGGGCGCCGTTACACCTTC
TRBV4-1	.	.	TRBJ2-7	15	CASSQGAGQNYEQYF	TGCGCCAGCAGCCAAGGCGCGGGACAGAACTACGAGCAGTACTTC
TRBV4-3	TRBD2	.	TRBJ2-5	17	CASSPLASGGGTETQYF	TGCGCCAGCAGCCCGCTGGCTAGCGGGGGGGGTACGGAGACCCAGTACTTC
TRBV5-1	TRBD2	once	TRBJ2-1	16	CASSSFGGSSYNEQFF	TGCGCCAGCAGCTCCTTTGGCGGGAGTTCCTACAATGAGCAGTTCTTC
TRBV7-9	.	once	TRBJ1-6	14	CASSTSQGRSPLHF	TGTGCCAGCAGCACCTCTCAGGGCCGATCACCCCTCCACTTT
TRBV5-1	TRBD1	.	TRBJ2-7	15	CASSLGTGSSYEQYF	TGCGCCAGCAGCTTGGGGACAGGTAGCTCCTACGAGCAGTACTTC
TRBV20-1	.	.	TRBJ1-2	11	CSASPARGYTF	TGCAGTGCTAGCCCCGCGCGCGGCTACACCTTC
TRBV5-4	.	once	TRBJ1-2	15	CASSLEVGTVYGYTF	TGTGCCAGCAGCTTGGAGGTGGGCACAGTGTATGGCTACACCTTC
TRBV3-1/TRBV3-2	.	.	TRBJ1-6	15	CASSPRGTTNSPLHF	TGTGCCAGCAGCCCTAGAGGGACGACAAATTCACCCCTCCACTTT
TRBV4-2	TRBD1	.	TRBJ1-2	16	CASSNDLNRGLYGYTF	TGTGCCAGCAGCAATGATCTCAACAGGGGTCTCTATGGCTACACCTTC
TRBV7-2	.	.	TRBJ2-2	12	CASSPPGRELFF	TGTGCCAGCAGCCCCCCCGGCAGGGAGCTGTTTTTT
TRBV28	.	.	TRBJ2-7	14	CASSSLVGLREQYF	TGTGCCAGCAGTTCCCTGGTGGGTTTAAGGGAGCAGTACTTC
TRBV7-9	TRBD2	few	TRBJ2-5	16	CASSFGLAGMGETQYF	TGTGCCAGCAGCTTTGGACTAGCGGGAATGGGAGAGACCCAGTACTTC
TRBV18	.	.	TRBJ2-5	15	CASSPVFEQGGTQYF	TGTGCCAGCTCCCCTGTCTTCGAGCAGGGGGGGACCCAGTACTTC
TRBV12-3/TRBV12-4	.	.	TRBJ2-1	11	CASSPGRSWFF	TGTGCCAGCAGTCCCGGCCGATCTTGGTTCTTC
TRBV4-1	.	.	TRBJ1-2	13	CASSQEGDYGYTF	TGCGCCAGCAGCCAAGAGGGGGACTATGGCTACACCTTC
TRBV4-1	.	.	TRBJ1-5	15	CASSQVGLGNQPQHF	TGCGCCAGCAGCCAAGTCGGCCTAGGCAATCAGCCCCAGCATTTT
TRBV2	TRBD1	.	TRBJ2-7	14	CASSPGGRSYEQYF	TGTGCCAGCAGCCCAGGGGGTCGATCCTACGAGCAGTACTTC
TRBV6-5	TRBD1	.	TRBJ1-1	15	CASSYSITGGTEAFF	TGTGCCAGCAGTTACTCGATTACAGGGGGCACTGAAGCTTTCTTT
TRBV5-5	TRBD2	.	TRBJ2-5	16	CASSLGVSGGQETQYF	TGTGCCAGCAGCTTGGGAGTTAGCGGGGGTCAAGAGACCCAGTACTTC
TRBV9	TRBD2	many	TRBJ2-3	16	CASSVSSSGESDTQYF	TGTGCCAGCAGCGTATCGAGTAGCGGGGAATCAGATACGCAGTATTTT
TRBV6-2/TRBV6-3	.	.	TRBJ1-6	14	CASSRGLYNSPLHF	TGTGCCAGCAGCAGAGGCCTTTATAATTCACCCCTCCACTTT
TRBV10-1	TRBD1	few	TRBJ2-1	17	CASSEYTGGSSYNEQFF	TGCGCCAGCAGTGAGTATACAGGGGGCTCTTCCTACAATGAGCAGTTCTTC
TRBV5-1	.	.	TRBJ2-3	14	CASSQDRRTDTQYF	TGCGCCAGCAGTCAGGACAGACGCACAGATACGCAGTATTTT
TRBV19	.	.	TRBJ1-5	15	CASSTDRYSNQPQHF	TGTGCCAGTAGTACGGACCGATATAGCAATCAGCCCCAGCATTTT
TRBV28	.	.	TRBJ1-6	17	CASSLVGTTLYNSPLHF	TGTGCCAGCAGTTTAGTGGGGACTACCCTCTATAATTCACCCCTCCACTTT
TRBV23-1	.	.	TRBJ2-1	12	CASSQTRNEQFF	TGCGCCAGCAGTCAAACGCGGAATGAGCAGTTCTTC
TRBV19	.	.	TRBJ1-5	14	CASSIRTVNQPQHF	TGTGCCAGTAGTATCAGGACGGTCAATCAGCCCCAGCATTTT
TRBV6-5	.	.	TRBJ1-1	12	CASSSARTEAFF	TGTGCCAGCAGTTCTGCTCGGACTGAAGCTTTCTTT
TRBV6-2/TRBV6-3	TRBD1	.	TRBJ1-2	15	CASSYRDRSSYGYTF	TGTGCCAGCAGTTACCGGGACAGGTCCTCTTATGGCTACACCTTC
TRBV29-1	.	.	TRBJ1-5	13	CSAGGDANQPQHF	TGCAGCGCCGGTGGGGACGCCAATCAGCCCCAGCATTTT
TRBV5-5	.	.	TRBJ1-5	16	CASSLFQGEINQPQHF	TGTGCCAGCAGCTTGTTTCAGGGAGAGATCAATCAGCCCCAGCATTTT
TRBV6-2/TRBV6-3	.	.	TRBJ2-3	15	CASSYGATDTDTQYF	TGTGCCAGCAGTTACGGCGCTACCGACACAGATACGCAGTATTTT
TRBV7-2	.	once	TRBJ1-2	12	CASSSFNYGYTF	TGTGCCAGCAGCTCCTTCAACTATGGCTACACCTTC
TRBV19	.	.	TRBJ1-6	13	CASSSGQNSPLHF	TGTGCCAGTAGTAGCGGACAGAACTCACCCCTCCACTTT
TRBV12-3/TRBV12-4	TRBD1	.	TRBJ2-7	13	CASCRTGFSEQYF	TGTGCCAGCTGTAGGACAGGATTCTCCGAGCAGTACTTC
TRBV5-4	.	.	TRBJ2-7	16	CASSLKSTAVWDEQYF	TGTGCCAGCAGCTTGAAGTCGACGGCTGTTTGGGACGAGCAGTACTTC
TRBV7-9	.	.	TRBJ1-2	14	CASSLAQAQGGYTF	TGTGCCAGCAGCTTAGCACAGGCGCAGGGTGGCTACACCTTC
TRBV5-4	.	.	TRBJ1-6	12	CASSRDDSPLHF	TGTGCCAGCTCAAGAGACGATTCACCCCTCCACTTT
TRBV11-2	TRBD2	.	TRBJ2-3	15	CASSPSGGSTDTQYF	TGTGCCAGCAGCCCCAGCGGGGGGAGCACAGATACGCAGTATTTT
TRBV7-8	TRBD1	.	TRBJ1-1	19	CASSLNSGQGPFRNTEAFF	TGTGCCAGCAGCTTAAACTCCGGACAGGGGCCTTTCCGGAACACTGAAGCTTTCTTT
TRBV2	TRBD1	few	TRBJ1-5	13	CASRQGEIQPQHF	TGTGCCAGCCGACAGGGGGAAATTCAGCCCCAGCATTTT
TRBV6-5	.	.	TRBJ1-5	15	CASSKSNRQHQPQHF	TGTGCCAGCAGCAAGTCGAACAGACAGCATCAGCCCCAGCATTTT
TRBV24-1	TRBD1	.	TRBJ1-2	14	CATSDRGENYGYTF	TGTGCCACCAGCGACAGGGGGGAGAACTATGGCTACACCTTC
TRBV14	.	.	TRBJ1-1	13	CASSLDLNTEAFF	TGTGCCAGCAGCCTGGATCTGAACACTGAAGCTTTCTTT